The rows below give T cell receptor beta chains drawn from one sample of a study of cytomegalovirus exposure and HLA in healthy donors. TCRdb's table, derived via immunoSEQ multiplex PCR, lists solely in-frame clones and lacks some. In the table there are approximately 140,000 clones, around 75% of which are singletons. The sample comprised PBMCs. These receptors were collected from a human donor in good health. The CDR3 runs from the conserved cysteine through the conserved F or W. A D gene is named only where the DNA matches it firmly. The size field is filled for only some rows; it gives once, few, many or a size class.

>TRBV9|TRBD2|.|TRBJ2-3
CASSVVTSGATDTQYF
TGTGCCAGCAGCGTAGTGACTAGCGGGGCGACAGATACGCAGTATTTT
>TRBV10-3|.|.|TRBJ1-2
CAISESTINMGGYGYTF
TGTGCCATCAGTGAGTCGACTATTAATATGGGGGGCTATGGCTACACCTTC
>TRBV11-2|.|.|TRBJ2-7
CASSSNWDTKSEQYF
TGTGCCAGCAGCTCCAATTGGGACACGAAATCTGAGCAGTACTTC
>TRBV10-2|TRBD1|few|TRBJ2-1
CATWTGANEQFF
TGCGCCACCTGGACAGGGGCCAATGAGCAGTTCTTC
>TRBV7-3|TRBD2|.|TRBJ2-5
CASSSSGKETQYF
TGTGCCAGCAGCTCCAGCGGGAAAGAGACCCAGTACTTC
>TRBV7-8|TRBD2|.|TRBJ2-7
CASSLVVTSGRASLSEQYF
TGTGCCAGCAGCTTAGTTGTGACTAGCGGGAGGGCTAGTCTCAGCGAGCAGTACTTC
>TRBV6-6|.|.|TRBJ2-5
CASSPLVGETQYF
TGTGCCAGCAGTCCGCTAGTAGGAGAGACCCAGTACTTC
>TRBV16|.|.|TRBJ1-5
CASSQSGGGNQPQHF
TGTGCCAGCAGCCAATCAGGGGGGGGCAATCAGCCCCAGCATTTT
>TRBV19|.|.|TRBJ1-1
CATSTYVNTEAFF
TGTGCCACCAGTACGTACGTGAACACTGAAGCTTTCTTT
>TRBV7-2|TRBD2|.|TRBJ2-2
CASSLLSAGGYTGELFF
TGTGCCAGCAGCTTACTCTCTGCGGGGGGATACACCGGGGAGCTGTTTTTT
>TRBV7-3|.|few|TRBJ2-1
CASSLTGNNEQFF
TGTGCCAGCAGCTTAACCGGGAACAATGAGCAGTTCTTC
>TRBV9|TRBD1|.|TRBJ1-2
CASSYGQGGNYGYTF
TGTGCCAGCAGCTACGGACAGGGGGGTAACTATGGCTACACCTTC
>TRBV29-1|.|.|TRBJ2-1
CSVVGQYNEQFF
TGCAGCGTTGTTGGCCAGTACAATGAGCAGTTCTTC
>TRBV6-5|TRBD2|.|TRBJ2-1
CASSPAGAGTEQFF
TGTGCCAGCAGTCCAGCGGGAGCGGGAACTGAGCAGTTCTTC
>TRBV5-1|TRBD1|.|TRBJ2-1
CASSSGRTGYSNEQFF
TGCGCCAGCAGCTCAGGTCGGACAGGCTATAGCAATGAGCAGTTCTTC
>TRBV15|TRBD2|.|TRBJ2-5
CATSRQPSGGAETQYF
TGTGCCACCAGCAGACAACCTAGCGGGGGGGCAGAGACCCAGTACTTC
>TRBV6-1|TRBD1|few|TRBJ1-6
CASWDRENSPLHF
TGTGCCAGCTGGGACAGGGAAAATTCACCCCTCCACTTT
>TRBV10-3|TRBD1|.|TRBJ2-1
CAISESRGQGRNEQFF
TGTGCCATCAGTGAGTCTAGGGGGCAAGGGCGGAATGAGCAGTTCTTC
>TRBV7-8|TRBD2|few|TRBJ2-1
CASSFQTYRSSGEQFF
TGTGCCAGCAGCTTCCAGACCTACCGATCTAGCGGAGAGCAGTTCTTC
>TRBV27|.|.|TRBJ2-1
CASSTLGEQFF
TGTGCCAGCAGTACACTAGGGGAGCAGTTCTTC
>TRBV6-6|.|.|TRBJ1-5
CASSYGLAVGNQPQHF
TGTGCCAGCAGTTACGGTTTGGCAGTTGGCAATCAGCCCCAGCATTTT
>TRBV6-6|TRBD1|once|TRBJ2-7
CASRQIQGVQYF
TGTGCCAGCAGGCAGATACAGGGGGTGCAGTACTTC
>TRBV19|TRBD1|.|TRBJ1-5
CASSIENRGNQPQHF
TGTGCCAGTAGTATTGAAAACAGGGGAAATCAGCCCCAGCATTTT
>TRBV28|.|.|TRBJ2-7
CASSPRVPNYEQYF
TGTGCCAGCAGTCCCCGGGTCCCCAACTACGAGCAGTACTTC
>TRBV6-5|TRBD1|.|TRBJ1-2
CASSLNTGVFGGYTF
TGTGCCAGCAGTTTAAACACAGGGGTTTTTGGTGGCTACACCTTC
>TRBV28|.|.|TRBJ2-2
CASRSGTNTGELFF
TGTGCCAGCAGGTCAGGGACAAACACCGGGGAGCTGTTTTTT
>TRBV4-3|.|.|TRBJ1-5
CASSQEGYGNQPQHF
TGCGCCAGCAGCCAGGAGGGGTATGGGAATCAGCCCCAGCATTTT